This T cell receptor (beta chain) was captured by sequencing in a study of blood T cells in healthy people across ages. The V end lost 4 bases, the J end lost 2 bases, and 9 bases lay between the germline ends. The V gene's germline CDR1 is KGHSY and CDR2 FQNENV. The CDR3 runs 13 residues. Extracted total RNA amounted to at least 5.5 micrograms for each sample. The authors ran a second PCR of about 6 to 12 cycles using a sample-barcoded 5' primer and a J-beta primer mix. From the 5' RACE reads, TCRdb called clonotypes with MiXCR, one entry per CDR3 protein. In the table there are 780,000 or so distinct CDR3 sequences, roughly 53% of which are singletons.

The sequencing sample was made of blood. V gene TRBV16 combines with J gene TRBJ2-7; no clear D gene. The origin of this receptor is a man of 80 years or more in good health. The DNA of the CDR3 is TGTGCCAGCAGCCTCCACCAGGCCTACGAGCAGTACTTC. It translates to CASSLHQAYEQYF.